The rows below give T cell receptor beta chains drawn from one sample of a study of regulatory T cells in long-lasting Graves disease. One entry per CDR3 protein, called by TCRdb with MiXCR from the multiplex PCR reads. The sample includes around 460,000 distinct CDR3 sequences, 20% to 25% of them seen just once. The material sequenced was peripheral blood mononuclear cells (PBMCs), taken when the disease was refractory, from a patient treated with antithyroid drugs. Source of these receptors: a female donor with Graves disease. Both conserved end residues are part of each CDR3. The D gene is left open where the match is weak. Part of the rows lack a size; the others show once, few, many or a class for expanded clones.

clone size: .
J gene: TRBJ1-6
D gene: .
V gene: TRBV27
CDR3 length: 15
CDR3 DNA: TGTGCCAGCAGTTTATTCCGGGGGATGGGTTCACCCCTCCACTTT
CDR3 protein: CASSLFRGMGSPLHF

clone size: many
J gene: TRBJ1-5
D gene: TRBD1
V gene: TRBV6-5
CDR3 length: 16
CDR3 DNA: TGTGCCAGCAGTTACCAGGGGGCGCAGAGCAATCAGCCCCAGCATTTT
CDR3 protein: CASSYQGAQSNQPQHF

clone size: few
J gene: TRBJ2-4
D gene: TRBD1
V gene: TRBV20-1
CDR3 length: 14
CDR3 DNA: TGCAGTGCTACGAAGGACAGGGGCGGGAACATTCAGTACTTC
CDR3 protein: CSATKDRGGNIQYF

clone size: many
J gene: TRBJ2-7
D gene: .
V gene: TRBV7-2
CDR3 length: 12
CDR3 DNA: TGTGCCAGCAGCTTAGCGGGGGGCGAGCAGTACTTC
CDR3 protein: CASSLAGGEQYF

clone size: .
J gene: TRBJ1-2
D gene: TRBD1
V gene: TRBV7-2
CDR3 length: 16
CDR3 DNA: TGTGCCAGCAGCTTAGCCCCCGGGACAGGGGTATGGGGCTACACCTTC
CDR3 protein: CASSLAPGTGVWGYTF

clone size: many
J gene: TRBJ1-2
D gene: TRBD1
V gene: TRBV28
CDR3 length: 15
CDR3 DNA: TGTGCCAGCACTACCTCCGCAGGGGGCGAGGATGGCTACACCTTC
CDR3 protein: CASTTSAGGEDGYTF

clone size: .
J gene: TRBJ2-2
D gene: .
V gene: TRBV29-1
CDR3 length: 14
CDR3 DNA: TGCAGCGTTGATATGCGGGGGAACACCGGGGAGCTGTTTTTT
CDR3 protein: CSVDMRGNTGELFF

clone size: .
J gene: TRBJ2-3
D gene: TRBD1
V gene: TRBV19
CDR3 length: 14
CDR3 DNA: TGTGCCAGTAGGATAGGACAGGGGACAGATACGCAGTATTTT
CDR3 protein: CASRIGQGTDTQYF

clone size: few
J gene: TRBJ1-1
D gene: TRBD1
V gene: TRBV19
CDR3 length: 16
CDR3 DNA: TGTGCCAGTACCCAAATCAAGGGGACAGTGAACACTGAAGCTTTCTTT
CDR3 protein: CASTQIKGTVNTEAFF

clone size: .
J gene: TRBJ2-5
D gene: .
V gene: TRBV5-6
CDR3 length: 21
CDR3 DNA: .
CDR3 protein: CASSFYICSAPKGQGTETQYF

clone size: few
J gene: TRBJ1-6
D gene: .
V gene: TRBV6-1
CDR3 length: 17
CDR3 DNA: TGTGCCAGCAGTATCCAGTCGAGGGTCTCCTATAATTCACCCCTCCACTTT
CDR3 protein: CASSIQSRVSYNSPLHF

clone size: many
J gene: TRBJ1-2
D gene: .
V gene: TRBV28
CDR3 length: 14
CDR3 DNA: TGTGCCAGCAGTTTTCCCCATGGGGTCTATGGCTACACCTTC
CDR3 protein: CASSFPHGVYGYTF

clone size: many
J gene: TRBJ2-5
D gene: .
V gene: TRBV6-2/TRBV6-3
CDR3 length: 13
CDR3 DNA: TGTGCCAGCAGGGACCACGCCCAAGAGACCCAGTACTTC
CDR3 protein: CASRDHAQETQYF

clone size: .
J gene: TRBJ1-2
D gene: TRBD1
V gene: TRBV10-3
CDR3 length: 16
CDR3 DNA: TGTGCCATCAGTGACCCCGACAGGGGGGTCCACTATGGCTACACCTTC
CDR3 protein: CAISDPDRGVHYGYTF

clone size: .
J gene: TRBJ1-2
D gene: .
V gene: TRBV15
CDR3 length: 14
CDR3 DNA: TGTGCCACCAGCTCCCGACTTGGGCAGGATGGCTACACCTTC
CDR3 protein: CATSSRLGQDGYTF

clone size: many
J gene: TRBJ2-7
D gene: TRBD2
V gene: TRBV7-2
CDR3 length: 15
CDR3 DNA: TGTGCCAGCAGCTCCCTGGGACTAGCGGGAACGGAGCAGTACTTC
CDR3 protein: CASSSLGLAGTEQYF

clone size: many
J gene: TRBJ2-5
D gene: .
V gene: TRBV28
CDR3 length: 12
CDR3 DNA: TGTGCCAGCAGTTGGATGAAAGAGACCCAGTACTTC
CDR3 protein: CASSWMKETQYF

clone size: .
J gene: TRBJ2-6
D gene: .
V gene: TRBV7-9
CDR3 length: 14
CDR3 DNA: TGTGCCAGCAGCCCAGGGACTGGGGCCAACGTCCTGACTTTC
CDR3 protein: CASSPGTGANVLTF

clone size: few
J gene: TRBJ2-4
D gene: TRBD1
V gene: TRBV11-2
CDR3 length: 16
CDR3 DNA: TGTGCCAGCAGCTTGAGGGGACAGGGGGCGGGAAACATTCAGTACTTC
CDR3 protein: CASSLRGQGAGNIQYF

clone size: few
J gene: TRBJ1-5
D gene: .
V gene: TRBV6-1
CDR3 length: 13
CDR3 DNA: TGTGCCAGCAGGGACACGGGCAATCAGCCCCAGCATTTT
CDR3 protein: CASRDTGNQPQHF

clone size: few
J gene: TRBJ2-7
D gene: .
V gene: TRBV6-1
CDR3 length: 16
CDR3 DNA: TGTGCCAGCAGTAATCTCCTGATCCGGGCGGTCTTCGAGCAGTACTTC
CDR3 protein: CASSNLLIRAVFEQYF

clone size: many
J gene: TRBJ1-2
D gene: .
V gene: TRBV19
CDR3 length: 14
CDR3 DNA: TGTGCCAGTCGTGAGGGACCCATACCATATGGCTACACCTTC
CDR3 protein: CASREGPIPYGYTF

clone size: .
J gene: TRBJ1-2
D gene: .
V gene: TRBV5-1
CDR3 length: 12
CDR3 DNA: TGCGCCAGCAGCCCCGAAGGGGATGGCTACACCTTC
CDR3 protein: CASSPEGDGYTF

clone size: many
J gene: TRBJ1-2
D gene: .
V gene: TRBV6-5
CDR3 length: 16
CDR3 DNA: TGTGCCAGCAGTTACAGGGAGACAGTGGCCCAATATGGCTACACCTTC
CDR3 protein: CASSYRETVAQYGYTF

clone size: .
J gene: TRBJ1-6
D gene: .
V gene: TRBV6-2/TRBV6-3
CDR3 length: 12
CDR3 DNA: TGTGCCAGCAGTCAGGGGCGGTCACCCCTCCACTTT
CDR3 protein: CASSQGRSPLHF

clone size: .
J gene: TRBJ2-1
D gene: .
V gene: TRBV12-3/TRBV12-4
CDR3 length: 15
CDR3 DNA: TGTGCCAGCAGTTTTTCGGCGGGGGCGTACAATGAGCAGTTCTTC
CDR3 protein: CASSFSAGAYNEQFF

clone size: .
J gene: TRBJ1-2
D gene: TRBD1
V gene: TRBV7-8
CDR3 length: 14
CDR3 DNA: TGTGCCAGCAGCCCTCGGACAGGGGTCGATGGCTACACCTTC
CDR3 protein: CASSPRTGVDGYTF

clone size: once
J gene: TRBJ2-5
D gene: TRBD1
V gene: TRBV28
CDR3 length: 15
CDR3 DNA: TGTGCCAGCGTATCCTCAACAGGGGGACGAGAGACCCAGTACTTC
CDR3 protein: CASVSSTGGRETQYF

clone size: many
J gene: TRBJ1-2
D gene: TRBD1
V gene: TRBV28
CDR3 length: 12
CDR3 DNA: TGTGCCAGCCAGACAGGGGGCGGTGGCTACACCTTC
CDR3 protein: CASQTGGGGYTF